The present T cell receptor beta chain was sequenced within a study of control samples from healthy donors and cancer patients. TCRdb's table, derived via immunoSEQ multiplex PCR, lists solely in-frame clones and lacks some. This repertoire shows some 20,000 clones, around 83% found once; its top ten account for more than 30%. From germline, CDR1 is KGHDR and CDR2 SFDVKD. The CDR3 loop spans 16 amino acids. Trimming took 6 bases from V and 2 from J; bases not matched to a gene: 9. The chain uses TRBV24-1 and TRBJ2-1; TRBD2 aligns across 7 bases. The receptor was derived from a man in his fifties or sixties with head and neck cancer. The sample taken for sequencing was PBMCs. This CDR3 is CATSTGGGETYNEQFF. The CDR3 coding sequence is TGTGCCACCAGTACCGGGGGAGGGGAAACCTACAATGAGCAGTTCTTC.